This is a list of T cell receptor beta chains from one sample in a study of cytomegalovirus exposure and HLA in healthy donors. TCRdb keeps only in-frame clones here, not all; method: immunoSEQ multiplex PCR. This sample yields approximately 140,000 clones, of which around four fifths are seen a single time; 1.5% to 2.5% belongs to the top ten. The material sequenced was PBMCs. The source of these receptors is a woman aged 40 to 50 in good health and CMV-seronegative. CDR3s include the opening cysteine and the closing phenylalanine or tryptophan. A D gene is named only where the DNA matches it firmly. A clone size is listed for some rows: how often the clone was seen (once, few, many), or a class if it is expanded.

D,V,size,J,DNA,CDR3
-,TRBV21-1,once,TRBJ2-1,TGTGCCAGCAGCAAAAGGGGTGCGGGATTCGCCTACAATGAGCAGTTCTTC,CASSKRGAGFAYNEQFF
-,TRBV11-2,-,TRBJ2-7,TGTGCCAGCAGCTTAGCAGGTTTGGCCTACGAGCAGTACTTC,CASSLAGLAYEQYF
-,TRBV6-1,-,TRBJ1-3,TGTGCCAGCAGTCGGACAGACTCTGGAAACACCATATATTTT,CASSRTDSGNTIYF
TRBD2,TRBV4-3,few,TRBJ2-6,TGCGCCAGCAGCCAAGTAGGGACTAGCGGGCGGTCGGCTGGGGCCAACGTCCTGACTTTC,CASSQVGTSGRSAGANVLTF
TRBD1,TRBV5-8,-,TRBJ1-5,TGTGCCTCTTACGCTTCTAAGACAGGGCTTGGAATCTACAATCAGCCCCAGCATTTT,CASYASKTGLGIYNQPQHF
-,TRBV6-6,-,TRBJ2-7,TGTGCCAGCAGCCCCCGGCGGTACGAGCAGTACTTC,CASSPRRYEQYF
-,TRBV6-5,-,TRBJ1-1,TGTGCCAGCAGACCCCGACAGGTTGGGAACACTGAAGCTTTCTTT,CASRPRQVGNTEAFF
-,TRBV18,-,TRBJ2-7,TGTGCCAGCTCCAAAGACAGACGCTACGAGCAGTACTTC,CASSKDRRYEQYF
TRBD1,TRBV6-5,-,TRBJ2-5,TGTGCCAGCAGGGATTGGACAGGGCAAGAGACCCAGTACTTC,CASRDWTGQETQYF
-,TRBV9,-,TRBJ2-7,TGTGCCAGCAGCGCTACGACAGAACTTTACGAGCAGTACTTC,CASSATTELYEQYF
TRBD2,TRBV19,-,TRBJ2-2,TGTGCCAGTAGTATAGGGACTAGCTCCGGGGAGCTGTTTTTT,CASSIGTSSGELFF
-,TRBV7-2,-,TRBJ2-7,TGTGCCAGCAGCCCCTTAGCTCCCTACGAGCAGTACTTC,CASSPLAPYEQYF
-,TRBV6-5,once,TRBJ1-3,TGTGCCAGCAGAACCGACATCGTCTCTGGAAACACCATATATTTT,CASRTDIVSGNTIYF
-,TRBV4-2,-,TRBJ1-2,TGTGCCAGCAGCCAAGAGGGGGGCGGGGGTAACTATGGCTACACCTTC,CASSQEGGGGNYGYTF
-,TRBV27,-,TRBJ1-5,TGTGCCAGCAGTTTCCAAAATCAGCCCCAGCATTTT,CASSFQNQPQHF
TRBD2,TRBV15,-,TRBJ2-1,TGTGCCACCCGGGACCAGCGGGAGTACAATGAGCAGTTCTTC,CATRDQREYNEQFF
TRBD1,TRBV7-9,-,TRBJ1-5,TGTGCCAGCAGCCTAGAACAGGGGGCGAAGGGCAATCAGCCCCAGCATTTT,CASSLEQGAKGNQPQHF
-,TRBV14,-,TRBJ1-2,TGTGCCAGCAGCCAAGATCGGTCTGGCTACACCTTC,CASSQDRSGYTF
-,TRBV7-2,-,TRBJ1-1,TGTGCCAGCAGCTTAGACGAGGGCCCTGAAGCTTTCTTT,CASSLDEGPEAFF
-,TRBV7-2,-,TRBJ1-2,TGTGCCAGCAGCTTGAGGCAGGGAGGCGGCTACACCTTC,CASSLRQGGGYTF
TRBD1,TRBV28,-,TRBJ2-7,TGTGCCAGCAGCTTTTCGACAGGGATCCCCTACGAGCAGTACTTC,CASSFSTGIPYEQYF
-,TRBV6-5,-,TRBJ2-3,TGTGCCAGCAGAACCCGACTAGAGACGCAGTATTTT,CASRTRLETQYF
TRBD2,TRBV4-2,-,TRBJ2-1,TGTGCCAGCAGCCAACTGACTAGCGGGAGATCGGGAAATGAGCAGTTCTTC,CASSQLTSGRSGNEQFF
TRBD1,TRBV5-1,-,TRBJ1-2,TGCGCCAGCAGCCCCACAGGGGACAGGGGTCGTAGTGGCTACACCTTC,CASSPTGDRGRSGYTF
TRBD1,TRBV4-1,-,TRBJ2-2,TGCGCCAGCAGCCAACTGGGACAGAGGAACACCGGGGAGCTGTTTTTT,CASSQLGQRNTGELFF
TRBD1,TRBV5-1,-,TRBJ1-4,TGCGCCAGCAGCCGACAGGGCCCCAATGAAAAACTGTTTTTT,CASSRQGPNEKLFF
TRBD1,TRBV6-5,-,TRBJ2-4,TGTGCCAGCAGTCCAGGACAGGGGTGGAACATTCAGTACTTC,CASSPGQGWNIQYF
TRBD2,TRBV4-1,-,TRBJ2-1,TGCGCCAGCAGCCCTCGGGGGGAGGACCCCTTACTACCGCAGTTCTTC,CASSPRGEDPLLPQFF
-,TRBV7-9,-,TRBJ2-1,TGTGCCAGTACCCTAATCTACAATGAGCGGTTCTTC,CASTLIYNERFF
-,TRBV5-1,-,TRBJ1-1,TGCGCCAGCAGCTTGGGTGGCGCGGTGGATACTGAAGCTTTCTTT,CASSLGGAVDTEAFF
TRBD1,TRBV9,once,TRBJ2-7,TGTGCCAGCAGCGTAGGTAGGGCAGGGGGTTACGAGCAGTACTTC,CASSVGRAGGYEQYF
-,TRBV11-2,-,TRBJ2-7,TGTGCCAGCAGCTTTTCTGGAAGTGAGCGGTACTTC,CASSFSGSERYF
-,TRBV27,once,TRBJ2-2,TGTGCCAGCAGTTTTCAACTATACACCGGGGAGCTGTTTTTT,CASSFQLYTGELFF
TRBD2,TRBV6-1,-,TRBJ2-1,TGTGCCAGCAGTGATCTGGCGGGAGGGTACAATGAGCAGTTCTTC,CASSDLAGGYNEQFF
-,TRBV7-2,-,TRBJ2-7,TGTGCCAGCAGCCACACCCCCTACGAGCAGTACTTC,CASSHTPYEQYF
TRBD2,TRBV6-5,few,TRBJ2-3,TGTGCCAGCAGTTACTCCCGACTAGCGTATACAGATACGCAGTATTTT,CASSYSRLAYTDTQYF
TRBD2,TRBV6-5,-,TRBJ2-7,TGTGCCAGCGTGGGACTAGCGGGGAGTTACGAGCAGTACTTC,CASVGLAGSYEQYF
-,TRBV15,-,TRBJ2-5,TGTGCCACCAGCAGAGCCGGACACAATACTCAAGAGACCCAGTACTTC,CATSRAGHNTQETQYF
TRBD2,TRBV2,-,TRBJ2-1,TGTGCCAGCACGGGGGGATACAATGAGCAGTTCTTC,CASTGGYNEQFF
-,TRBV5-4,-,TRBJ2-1,TGTGCCAGCACCAACCCGGGGTCACTTGAGCAGTTCTTC,CASTNPGSLEQFF
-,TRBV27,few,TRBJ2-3,TGTGCCAGCACACCGGGGTTACACACAGATACGCAGTATTTT,CASTPGLHTDTQYF
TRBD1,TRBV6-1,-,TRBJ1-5,TGTGCCAGCAGCACCCTGGGACAGGGCAATCAGCCCCAGCATTTT,CASSTLGQGNQPQHF
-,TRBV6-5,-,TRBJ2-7,TGTGCCAGCAGTGGGGACAACTACGAGCAGTACTTC,CASSGDNYEQYF
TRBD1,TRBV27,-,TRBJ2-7,TGTGCCAGCAGTTTATACCCCACAGGGGGTTCATACGAGCAGTACTTC,CASSLYPTGGSYEQYF
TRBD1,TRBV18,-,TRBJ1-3,TGTGCCAGCTCACCGGGGACAGCGGGAAACACCATATATTTT,CASSPGTAGNTIYF
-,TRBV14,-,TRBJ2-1,TGTGCCAGCAGCTCGCTTACCGGGATCTCCTACAATGAGCAGTTCTTC,CASSSLTGISYNEQFF
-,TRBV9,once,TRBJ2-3,TGTGCCAGTAACCTCGGACTATCCATCACAGATACGCAGTATTTT,CASNLGLSITDTQYF
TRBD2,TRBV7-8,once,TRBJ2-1,TGTGCCAGTTCGGGGATAGCGGGAAACAATGAGCAGTTCTTC,CASSGIAGNNEQFF
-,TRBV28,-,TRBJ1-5,TGTGCCAGCAGTTTATTAGGGGGCAATCAGCCCCAGCATTTT,CASSLLGGNQPQHF
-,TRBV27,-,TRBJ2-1,TGTGCCAGCAGTGCCGGGACATTGGTCCGTGAGCAGTTCTTC,CASSAGTLVREQFF